This TCR beta chain was recorded in a study of cytomegalovirus exposure and HLA in healthy donors (dated 2017 in TCRdb). For the wider study: An earlier analysis of 587 of the donors reported about 260 Gb of sequence data and roughly 120 million unique TCR beta sequences obtained from about 170 million T cells. An early release covering roughly 580 HLA-typed donors comprised 300 to 350 gigabases of sequencing data and tens of millions of unique TCR sequences. Of the 300 to 500 genotyped donors, 75% to 85% were placed in the genetic ancestry cluster associated with self-reported Caucasian donors. The study aimed to test whether cataloging public T cell receptors could reveal signatures of past pathogen exposure. Using immunosequencing, the study profiled T cell repertoires from some 670 subjects and related those repertoires to cytomegalovirus serostatus. Along with the approximately 700-subject first cohort, a separate validation cohort of 120 different subjects was used. To predict cytomegalovirus infection status, the study combined high-throughput TCR immunosequencing, statistical association of individual TCRs with disease status, and machine learning. A later analysis re-examined previously published TCR beta repertoires from 500 to 700 donors and added high-resolution HLA genotyping to investigate patterns of TCR occurrence. In the later analysis, no new phenotypic data were used to find candidate immune exposures; instead, reliance was placed on TCR beta sequences and their occurrence across donors. An earlier analysis of 587 of the donors used high-throughput TCR beta sequencing to judge whether each TCR beta V gene segment behaved as functional or pseudogenic. Donor age, sex, ethnicity and CMV serostatus were compiled together with the repertoire data. Genome-wide SNP genotypes for about 60% of the roughly 670 donors were used in a later genetic analysis, which treated that subset as a discovery cohort. All discovery cohort repertoires had been generated using a single sequencing platform. Class I and class II HLA loci were covered by the typing at four-digit resolution. Typing coverage varied by locus: roughly 629-640 donors for A, B, C, DRB1 and DQB1; around 560 for DQA1; 600 to 610 for DPA1; around 490 for DPB1. Roughly 5 DR-DQ haplotypes were treated as single units for association and clustering because of strong linkage in the cohort. Among roughly 400 genotyped donors of the cohort, an average of approximately 220,000 unique TCR beta nucleotide sequences was sequenced per donor, of which 15% to 20% were non-productive. The investigation overall reported the following: Specific HLA alleles were associated with 15,000 to 20,000 TCR beta sequences at a false discovery rate of 0.05 in a later analysis. Some IMGT-functional V segments, including TRBV6-2 and TRBV6-3, could not be told apart with the 87-base-pair reads, so those segments were excluded. HLA typing was unavailable for some donors at each locus, so association tests used only the typed subset. According to a later genetic analysis, donors in an Asian-associated ancestry cluster had fewer N-insertions in productive TCRs than the approximately 700-donor mean. In both the original and validation cohorts, the classifier was reported to diagnose cytomegalovirus status with high specificity and sensitivity. In this cohort, only TCR beta chains were sequenced, and detectable features were limited by the absence of alpha or paired-chain data. In a later analysis, most CMV-associated TCR beta chains were found to appear HLA-restricted, with HLA associations seemingly driven largely by CMV exposure. A total of some 180 TCR beta chains were listed by the study as associated with cytomegalovirus. Across donors, most TCR sequences were observed very rarely, whereas some public TCRs were present in many individuals. Linkage disequilibrium might explain the correlated functional status among segregating V segments, but an unknown experimental factor could not be ruled out. Three of the identified cytomegalovirus-associated TCR beta chains were confirmed in vitro to be specific for cytomegalovirus antigens. A further reported finding was that TCR beta sequences accurately predicted the HLA-A and HLA-B alleles for most subjects in the first cohort. A cluster of highly shared sequence variants was judged likely to be a technical artifact of the sequencing pipeline. A later genetic analysis associated a missense DCLRE1C variant with V-gene and J-gene trimming of TCR beta chains, and an independent cohort replicated the association. When HLA alleles, especially DR and DQ, strongly co-occurred, TCR associations were difficult to assign to individual alleles. For the cohort, immune exposure information was limited to CMV serostatus. The presence/absence analyses assumed that sequencing depth was roughly uniform across donors, and that assumption may not be true. The authors suggested that the approach could potentially be extended to other disease states and immunological phenotypes. Some 16 rarely observed V segments, including chromosome 9 orphons, were excluded from the earlier analysis of about 610 of the donors because counts were too low. Several of the top co-occurrence clusters appeared to be linked to parvovirus B19, influenza, CMV and Epstein-Barr virus, according to a later analysis. In a later analysis, TCR association rates were found to vary across HLA loci, with the most associated TCRs seen for DRB1 alleles and the fewest for HLA-C alleles. In a later analysis, HLA-associated TCR beta chains were found to be more clonally expanded and to have lower generation probabilities than equally common non-associated chains. In an earlier analysis of fewer than 750 of the donors, most TCR beta V segments were observed in productive rearrangements about 87% or about 30% of the time, broadly matching IMGT annotations.

V loses 2 bases, J loses 5 bases, and the germline ends lie 10 bases apart. CDR1 and CDR2 are read off the germline V gene as MGHDK and SYGVNS. From the cysteine through the phenylalanine, the CDR3 covers 14 amino acids. The retained sequence is limited to the CDR3, 42 bases, with the frame set at the first base. The protocol used for the library was the immunoSEQ multiplex PCR assay. A mixture of 60 forward primers for TCR Vbeta segments and 13 reverse primers for TCR Jbeta segments was used in the multiplex PCR. The CDR3 region of rearranged TCR beta genes was amplified from genomic DNA by a multiplex PCR assay. The Illumina HiSeq System was used to sequence the amplified TCR beta libraries as 87-base-pair reads. The study's own analysis went as follows. Across the roughly 600 repertoires, a later analysis counted about 81 million unique TCR beta chains, around 11 million of which were shared by at least two donors. A nearest-neighbor algorithm error-corrected the raw reads and collapsed the reads into unique sequences, merging closely related sequences to remove PCR and sequencing errors. To assign V, D and J gene segments, CDR3 sequences were aligned to IMGT reference sequences. For a sequence to be retained, a match of at least six nucleotides was required to both a V gene segment and a J gene segment. Rearrangements were classified as productive when the CDR3 lacked stop codons and remained in frame with V and J, and all other rearrangements were classified as non-productive. CDR3 was defined by IMGT convention, running from the second conserved V-encoded cysteine to the conserved J-encoded phenylalanine. The earlier analysis of a few hundred of the donors excluded any sequence lacking an unambiguous match to a single V gene segment. An earlier analysis of 450 to 650 of the donors called V segments functional above 56.7% productive rearrangements and segregating when the between-donor standard deviation exceeded 5%. To diagnose cytomegalovirus status from the catalog of TCR beta chain sequences, a statistical classification framework was built. In a later analysis, V and J genes were assigned by comparing TCR nucleotide sequences against IMGT/GENE-DB human TR gene sequences. A later analysis assigned CDR3 sequences and most-parsimonious VDJ recombination scenarios with the TCRdist pipeline. In a later analysis, each TCR beta chain was defined by its CDR3 amino acid sequence together with its V-gene family, and reads lacking a unique V-gene family were excluded. In a later analysis, some 600 highly shared, low-generation-probability nucleotide sequences were removed to address suspected cross-contamination and a sequencing artifact. For each public chain, a later analysis derived a clonal expansion index from normalized ranks of inferred template counts within each repertoire. In a later analysis, generation probabilities were computed using a VDJ recombination model fitted to out-of-frame rearrangements, and the results were checked against IGoR. A later analysis scored TCR-TCR, TCR-HLA and TCR-CMV co-occurrence with hypergeometric tests, applying a repertoire-size bias correction to TCR pairs. In a later analysis, false discovery rates were estimated by permuting HLA or CMV assignments 20 times. In a later analysis, co-occurring TCRs were grouped using DBSCAN, and TCRdist sequence similarity was added for clustering within HLA-allele-positive subsets. Repertoires with fewer than 30,000 or more than 120,000 public chains, plus five repertoires with anomalous nucleotide sharing, were excluded from co-occurrence clustering. Imported from immuneACCESS, the table was reduced by TCRdb to in-frame sequences with V and J called. These copies leave out some clones; in studies compared against another copy, an unresolved V gene accounts for under half, and the cause of the remainder is not known. V and J calls and clone size come straight from that table; D and trimming were deduced from the DNA. The sample table lists about 170,000 clones, 75% to 90% of them with a count of one. Together, the top ten hold 1% of the sample.

The cohort comprised around 700 healthy bone marrow donors. At the time of sampling, every cohort member was nominally healthy, though immune exposures that went unrecorded were likely present. The donor was CMV seronegative and belonged to the group of 352 seronegative cohort members. Every donor gave a peripheral blood sample, and the peripheral blood mononuclear cells from that sample were used for TCR beta sequencing. The Qiagen DNeasy Blood Extraction Kit was used to extract genomic DNA from the blood cell samples. As regards this clone: Its recognized antigen is unknown. Qualities for individual bases were not recorded, and no much larger clone is one base off.

The material sequenced was PBMCs. The source is a boy aged 2-9 years in good health and CMV-seronegative. The V gene is TRBV25-1 and the J gene is TRBJ1-5; the D region possibly corresponds to TRBD1 (5 bases align). The nucleotide sequence is TGTGCCAGCAGTGAAGCAGGGTGGGATCAGCCCCAGCATTTT. Translated, it gives CASSEAGWDQPQHF.